This TCR beta chain was recovered during a study of STAT3 mutations in large granular lymphocyte leukemia. Whole-study findings and limits: In some patients, a small highly pathogenic clone possibly went undetected. In T-cell large granular lymphocyte leukemia, about half of patients showed multiple immunodominant subclonotypes.

Of note for this clone: Its antigen is undetermined.

Measured with immunoSEQ multiplex PCR; TCRdb has only the in-frame clones, and not every one. The sample has around 26,000 clones; approximately 94% are singletons. Material for sequencing was peripheral blood mononuclear cells. The TCR comes from a man aged 35 to 55 with T-cell large granular lymphocyte leukemia. Some clones in this sample may be carry-over from other donors' samples.

CDR3 in amino acids: CASFGTSYEQYF. The DNA of the CDR3 is TGTGCCAGCTTCGGGACCTCCTACGAGCAGTACTTC. V gene TRBV6-6 combines with J gene TRBJ2-7; either TRBD1 or TRBD2 may fit D (5 bases each). CDR3 length equals 12 residues. Deletions cut 8 bases from V and 0 bases from J, with 8 bases between. The germline gives CDR1 MNHNY, CDR2 SVGAGI (reference sequence).